These 2 T cell receptor beta chains originate from one sample sequenced in a study of OX40 agonist ivuxolimab in advanced cancers. Some clones are missing from TCRdb's copy, which holds only in-frame ones; the method was immunoSEQ multiplex PCR. This table holds approximately 82,000 clones, about 89% found once. The input for sequencing was CD4+ or CD8+ T cells sorted from blood, taken in a trial of the OX40 agonist ivuxolimab. The receptor set was obtained from an adult with an advanced solid tumor such as melanoma, head and neck, liver or kidney cancer.

This rearrangement joins TRBV23-1 to TRBJ2-3, with 7 bases aligning to TRBD1. TRBV23-1 is known as an ORF, though its function is uncertain. V lost 2 bases to trimming and J lost 5 bases; unmatched junction nucleotides: 4. This CDR3 contains 14 residues. CDR3 coding DNA: TGCGCCAGCAGTCAAGGGACAGTGTTAGATACGCAGTATTTT. Translated, it gives CASSQGTVLDTQYF.

The gene calls are TRBV21-1 and TRBJ2-3; the D segment call TRBD2 is taken from the table without a DNA check. TRBV21-1 is designated a pseudogene. The CDR3 runs to 13 residues. CDR3 nucleotides: TGTGCCAGCAGGGTAGGAGGACGAGATACGCAGTATTTT. This encodes CASRVGGRDTQYF.